This TCR beta chain was sequenced in a study of T-cell memory formation after mild COVID-19. Study details: The TCR clusters were mostly specific to one donor.

The study's findings and limits: CD4/CD8 balance held among clones contracting day 15 to 85, and later expanders leaned CD4+. Researchers could not confirm that second-wave clones peaking on day 37 targeted SARS-CoV-2.

TCRdb redid the calling of the 5' RACE reads with MiXCR, one entry per CDR3 protein. The repertoire consists of 150,000 to 200,000 distinct CDR3 sequences, with 15% to 20% occurring once and the leading ten covering approximately 2.2%. The CDR3 totals 15 residues. The germline V and J ends were trimmed by 4 bases and 7 bases, with 16 bases remaining between them. Germline loops: CDR1 KGHSH, CDR2 LQKENI. About this clonotype: Its specificity is unknown.

The sequencing input was PBMCs or a T cell subset sorted from them (not recorded which). V gene TRBV18 combines with J gene TRBJ1-4, with TRBD1 as a possible D gene (5 bases). This TCR was recovered from an adult woman who had mild COVID-19 (a few samples of this study predate the infection). Cell type and time point are not known. The CDR3 here is CASSLQGGGSEKLFF. For the CDR3, the DNA is TGTGCCAGCTCACTCCAGGGCGGCGGGAGTGAAAAACTGTTTTTT. Based on the CDR3 plus reference TRBV18 and TRBJ1-4, the full variable domain is NAGVMQNPRHLVRRRGQEARLRCSPMKGHSHVYWYRQLPEEGLKFMVYLQKENIIDESGMPKERFSAEFPKEGPSILRIQQVVRGDSAAYFCASSLQGGGSEKLFFGSGTQLSVL.